This T cell receptor beta chain is drawn from a study of shared clonotypes between healthy human individuals. At the level of the study: The donor group consisted of a couple of women and a few men, aged 18 to 49.

Germline V gene sequence: CDR1 LNHNV, CDR2 YYDKDF (reference sequence). This CDR3 has 13 amino acids. Trimming shortened V by 7 bases and J by 0 bases, and 8 bases separated the two germline ends. Every subset had its genomic DNA shared out evenly among several immunoSEQ plates. Authors' analysis steps: Filtering of immunoSEQ junctional sequences could not match full-length read filtering. Libraries were prepared by immunoSEQ multiplex PCR; TCRdb keeps only in-frame clonotypes and omits some of them. The DNA gave D and trimming, while V, J and clone size come from that table. Seen here are about 2.4 million clones, around nine tenths observed once, and the top ten hold about 0.13%. Worth noting for this clone: Its antigen remains unidentified.

Findings of the study overall: The generation probabilities recorded for non-shared clonotypes fell below those of clonotypes shared by all four donors.

The rearrangement joins TRBV15 to TRBJ2-3; no clear D gene. The receptor was derived from a man aged 18 to 29 in good health. Sequenced sample: naive CD4+ T cells sorted from blood. Subset here: CD45RA+ positively selected. For the CDR3, the DNA is TGTGCCACCAACACGCTGAGCACAGATACGCAGTATTTT. Amino acids: CATNTLSTDTQYF.